Below, one T cell receptor beta chain is given with its context. The target antigen is unknown. CDR3 length: 14 residues. CDR1 is GTSNPN and CDR2 is SVGIG in the germline V gene (reference sequence). V dropped 0 bases and J dropped 8 bases, with 16 bases sitting between them. PCR primers comprised 60 Vbeta and 13 Jbeta primers. Repertoires were generated with immunoSEQ multiplex PCR, while TCRdb's copy carries only in-frame clones and drops some. The sample lists about 100,000 clones, roughly four fifths occurring once. The data were taken from a study of cytomegalovirus exposure and HLA in healthy donors. Study observations and caveats: An analysis that was carried out later associated 16,000 or so TCR beta sequences with HLA alleles at 0.05 false discovery rate.

V gene TRBV30 combines with J gene TRBJ1-1; possibly TRBD1 for D (5 bases). The sequenced material came from PBMCs. This receptor was obtained from a male donor in good health and CMV-seropositive. CDR3 coding DNA: TGTGCCTGGAGTGTACTACCGGGGGTGAGAGAAGCTTTCTTT. This gives the protein CAWSVLPGVREAFF.